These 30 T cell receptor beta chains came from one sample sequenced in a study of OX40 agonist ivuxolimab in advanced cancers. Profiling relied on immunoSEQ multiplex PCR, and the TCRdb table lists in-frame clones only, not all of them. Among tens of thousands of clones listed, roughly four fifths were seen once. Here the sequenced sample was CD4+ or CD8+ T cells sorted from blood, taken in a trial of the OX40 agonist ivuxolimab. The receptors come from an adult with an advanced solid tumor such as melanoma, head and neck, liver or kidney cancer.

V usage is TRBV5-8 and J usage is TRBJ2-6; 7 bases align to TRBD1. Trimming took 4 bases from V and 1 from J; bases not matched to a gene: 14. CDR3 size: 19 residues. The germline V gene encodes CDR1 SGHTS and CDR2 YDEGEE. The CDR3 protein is CASSDAGRDSGSGANVLTF. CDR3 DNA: TGTGCCAGCAGCGATGCGGGCAGGGACAGCGGTTCTGGGGCCAACGTCCTGACTTTC.

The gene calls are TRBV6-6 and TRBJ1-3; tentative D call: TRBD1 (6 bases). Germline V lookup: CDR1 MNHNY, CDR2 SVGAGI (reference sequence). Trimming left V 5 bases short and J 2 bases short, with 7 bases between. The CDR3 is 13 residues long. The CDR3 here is CASSAGAGNTIYF. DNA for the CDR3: TGTGCCAGCAGTGCAGGGGCTGGAAACACCATATATTTT.

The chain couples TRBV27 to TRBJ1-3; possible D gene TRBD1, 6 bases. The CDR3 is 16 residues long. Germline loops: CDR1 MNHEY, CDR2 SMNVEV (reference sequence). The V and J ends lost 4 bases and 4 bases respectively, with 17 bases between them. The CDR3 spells CASSSTMLGAGNTIYF. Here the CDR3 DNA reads TGTGCCAGCAGTTCGACTATGTTGGGGGCCGGAAACACCATATATTTT.

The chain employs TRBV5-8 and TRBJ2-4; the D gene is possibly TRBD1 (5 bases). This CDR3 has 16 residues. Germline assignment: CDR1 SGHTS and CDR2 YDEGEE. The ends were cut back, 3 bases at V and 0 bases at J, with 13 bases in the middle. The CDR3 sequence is CASSWGESVAKNIQYF. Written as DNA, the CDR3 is TGTGCCAGCAGCTGGGGCGAGAGTGTAGCCAAAAACATTCAGTACTTC. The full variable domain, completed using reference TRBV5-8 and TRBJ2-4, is EAGVTQSPTHLIKTRGQQATLRCSPISGHTSVYWYQQALGLGLQFLLWYDEGEERNRGNFPPRFSGRQFPNYSSELNVNALELEDSALYLCASSWGESVAKNIQYFGAGTRLSVL.

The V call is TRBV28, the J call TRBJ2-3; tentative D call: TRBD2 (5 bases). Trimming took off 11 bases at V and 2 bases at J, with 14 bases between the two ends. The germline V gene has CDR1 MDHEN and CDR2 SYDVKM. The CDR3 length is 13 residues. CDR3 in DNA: TGTGCCTGTTCCCAGGAGGTCACAGATACGCAGTATTTT. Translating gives CACSQEVTDTQYF. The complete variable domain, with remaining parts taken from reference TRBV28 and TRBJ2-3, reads DVKVTQSSRYLVKRTGEKVFLECVQDMDHENMFWYRQDPGLGLRLIYFSYDVKMKEKGDIPEGYSVSREKKERFSLILESASTNQTSMYLCACSQEVTDTQYFGPGTRLTVL.

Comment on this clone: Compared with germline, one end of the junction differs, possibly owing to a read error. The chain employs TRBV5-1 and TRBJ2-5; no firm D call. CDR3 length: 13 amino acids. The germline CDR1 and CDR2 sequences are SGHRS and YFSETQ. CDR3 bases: TGCGCCAGCGGCTTGGCAGGTGCGGAGACCCAGTACTTC. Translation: CASGLAGAETQYF. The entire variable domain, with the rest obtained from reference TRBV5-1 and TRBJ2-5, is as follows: KAGVTQTPRYLIKTRGQQVTLSCSPISGHRSVSWYQQTPGQGLQFLFEYFSETQRNKGNFPGRFSGRQFSNSRSEMNVSTLELGDSALYLCASGLAGAETQYFGPGTRLLVL.

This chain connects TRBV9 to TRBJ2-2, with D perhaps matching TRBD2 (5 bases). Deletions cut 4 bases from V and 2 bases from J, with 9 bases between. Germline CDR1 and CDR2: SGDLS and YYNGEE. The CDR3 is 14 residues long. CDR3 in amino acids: CASSRAENTGELFF. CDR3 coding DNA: TGTGCCAGCAGCCGAGCGGAAAACACCGGGGAGCTGTTTTTT.

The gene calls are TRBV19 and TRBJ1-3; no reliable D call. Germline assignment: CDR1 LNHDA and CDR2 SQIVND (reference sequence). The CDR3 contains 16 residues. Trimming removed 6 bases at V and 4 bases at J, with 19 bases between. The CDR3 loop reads CASSGRAGIYGNTIYF. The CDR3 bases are TGTGCCAGTAGCGGGCGGGCTGGGATCTACGGAAACACCATATATTTT.

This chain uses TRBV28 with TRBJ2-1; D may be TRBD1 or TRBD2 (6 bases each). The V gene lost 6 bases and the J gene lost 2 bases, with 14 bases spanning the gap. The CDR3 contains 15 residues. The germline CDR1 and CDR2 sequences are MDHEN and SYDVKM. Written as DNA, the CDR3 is TGTGCCAGCAGGTCAACCGGGGGCGCCTACAATGAGCAGTTCTTC. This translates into CASRSTGGAYNEQFF.

The CDR3 nucleotides read TGCGCCAGCACAGGCCTTATGAACACTGAAGCTTTCTTT. Encoded protein: CASTGLMNTEAFF. The V call is TRBV5-1, the J call TRBJ1-1; D not resolved. Per germline, CDR1 SGHRS and CDR2 YFSETQ. V was clipped by 6 bases and J by 0 bases, with 9 bases between them. The CDR3 has 13 residues.

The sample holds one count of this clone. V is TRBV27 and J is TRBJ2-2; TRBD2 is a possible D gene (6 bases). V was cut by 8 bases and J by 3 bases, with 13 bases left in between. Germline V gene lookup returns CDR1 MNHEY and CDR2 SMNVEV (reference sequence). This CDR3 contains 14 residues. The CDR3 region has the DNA TGTGCCAGCGGCCTAGCGCCGTACACCGGGGAGCTGTTTTTT. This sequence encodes CASGLAPYTGELFF.

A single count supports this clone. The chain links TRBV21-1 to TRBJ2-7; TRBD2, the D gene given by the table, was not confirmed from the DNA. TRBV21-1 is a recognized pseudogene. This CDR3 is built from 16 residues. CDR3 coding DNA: TGTGCCAGCAGTACAATGTTCGGGAGTCTCTCCTACGAGCAGTACTTC. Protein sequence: CASSTMFGSLSYEQYF.

The CDR3 loop is CASSYSTSGRYEQYF. In nucleotides, the CDR3 is TGTGCCAGCAGTTACTCGACTAGCGGGAGGTACGAGCAGTACTTC. The gene calls are TRBV6-5 and TRBJ2-7; TRBD2 matches 13 bases. The germline CDR1 and CDR2 sequences are MNHEY and SVGAGI. Trimming took 0 bases from V and 4 from J; bases not matched to a gene: 0. CDR3 length: 15 residues.

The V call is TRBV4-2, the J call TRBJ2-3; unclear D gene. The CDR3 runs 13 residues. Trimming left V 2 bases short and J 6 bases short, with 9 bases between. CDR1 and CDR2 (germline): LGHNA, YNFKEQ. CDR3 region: CASSQNSPDTQYF. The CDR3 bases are TGTGCCAGCAGCCAAAATTCTCCCGATACGCAGTATTTT.

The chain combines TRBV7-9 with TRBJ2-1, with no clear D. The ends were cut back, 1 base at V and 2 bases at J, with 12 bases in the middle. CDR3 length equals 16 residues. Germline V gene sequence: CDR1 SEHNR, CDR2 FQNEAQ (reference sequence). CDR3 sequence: CASSLGGTAAYNEQFF. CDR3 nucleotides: TGTGCCAGCAGCTTAGGCGGAACGGCCGCCTACAATGAGCAGTTCTTC.

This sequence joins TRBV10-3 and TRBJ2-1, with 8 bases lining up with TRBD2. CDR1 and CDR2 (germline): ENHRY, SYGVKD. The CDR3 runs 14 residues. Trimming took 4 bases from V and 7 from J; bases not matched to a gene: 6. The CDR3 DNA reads TGTGCCATCAGTGGGACACGGGAGGGGAATGAGCAGTTCTTC. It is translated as CAISGTREGNEQFF.

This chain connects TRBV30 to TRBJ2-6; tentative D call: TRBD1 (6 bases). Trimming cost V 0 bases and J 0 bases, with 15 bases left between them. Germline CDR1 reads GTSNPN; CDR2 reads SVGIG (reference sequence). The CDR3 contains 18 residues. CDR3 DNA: TGTGCCTGGAGTGTAATGAGACAGGTGATCTCTGGGGCCAACGTCCTGACTTTC. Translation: CAWSVMRQVISGANVLTF.

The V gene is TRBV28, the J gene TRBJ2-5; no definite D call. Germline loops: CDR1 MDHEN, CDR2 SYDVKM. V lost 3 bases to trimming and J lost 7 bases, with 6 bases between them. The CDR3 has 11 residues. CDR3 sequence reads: CASSFSGTQYF. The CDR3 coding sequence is TGTGCCAGCAGTTTCTCTGGGACCCAGTACTTC.

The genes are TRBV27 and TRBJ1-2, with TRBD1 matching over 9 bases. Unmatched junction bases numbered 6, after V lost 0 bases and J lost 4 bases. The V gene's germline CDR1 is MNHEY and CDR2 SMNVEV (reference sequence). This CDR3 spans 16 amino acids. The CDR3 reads CASSLSGQGGGYGYTF. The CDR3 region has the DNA TGTGCCAGCAGTTTATCGGGACAGGGAGGAGGCTATGGCTACACCTTC.

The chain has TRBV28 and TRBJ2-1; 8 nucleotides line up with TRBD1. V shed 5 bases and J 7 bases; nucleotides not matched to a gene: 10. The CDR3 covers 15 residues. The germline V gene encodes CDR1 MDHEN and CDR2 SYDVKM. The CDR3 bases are TGTGCCAGCAGTCCATCCTCGGACAGGGCGAATGAGCAGTTCTTC. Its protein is CASSPSSDRANEQFF.

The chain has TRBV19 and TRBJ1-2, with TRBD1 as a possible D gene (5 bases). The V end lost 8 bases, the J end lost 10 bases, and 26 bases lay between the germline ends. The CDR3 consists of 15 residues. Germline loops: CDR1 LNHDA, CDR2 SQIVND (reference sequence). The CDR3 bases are TGTGCCAGTGGAGGGGCAGAAAGCCCCCTGATGTCCTACACCTTC. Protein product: CASGGAESPLMSYTF.

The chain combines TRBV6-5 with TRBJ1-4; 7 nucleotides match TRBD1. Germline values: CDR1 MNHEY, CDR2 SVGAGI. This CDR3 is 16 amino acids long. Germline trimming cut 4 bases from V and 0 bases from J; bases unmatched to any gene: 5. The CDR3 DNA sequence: TGTGCCAGCAGTTCACAGGGGTCCACAACTAATGAAAAACTGTTTTTT. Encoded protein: CASSSQGSTTNEKLFF.

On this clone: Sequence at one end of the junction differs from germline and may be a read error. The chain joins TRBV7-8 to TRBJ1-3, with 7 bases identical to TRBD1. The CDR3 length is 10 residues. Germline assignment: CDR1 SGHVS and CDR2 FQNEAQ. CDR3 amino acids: CASSPRGQRF. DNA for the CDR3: TGTGCCAGCAGCCCGCGGGGACAGCGATTT.

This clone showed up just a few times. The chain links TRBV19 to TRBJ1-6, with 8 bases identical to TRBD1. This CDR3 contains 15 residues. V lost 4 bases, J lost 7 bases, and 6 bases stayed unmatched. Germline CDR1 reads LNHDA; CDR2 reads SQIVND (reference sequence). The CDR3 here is CASSRRRTGNSPLHF. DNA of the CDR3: TGTGCCAGTAGTAGACGTAGGACAGGGAATTCACCCCTCCACTTT.

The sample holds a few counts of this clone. CDR3 nucleotide sequence: TGTGCCAGCAGCGTGGAAGACACTGAAGCTTTCTTT. Its translation: CASSVEDTEAFF. The chain carries TRBV9 and TRBJ1-1; no clear D gene. The CDR3 is 12 amino acids. V dropped 2 bases and J dropped 3 bases, with 5 bases sitting between them. Germline V gives CDR1 SGDLS, CDR2 YYNGEE.

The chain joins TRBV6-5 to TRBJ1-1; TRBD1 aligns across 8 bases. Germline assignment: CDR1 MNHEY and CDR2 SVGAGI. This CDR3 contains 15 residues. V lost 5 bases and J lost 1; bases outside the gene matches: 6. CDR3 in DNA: TGTGCCAGCAGTCGATCGACAGGGGCGAACACTGAAGCTTTCTTT. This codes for CASSRSTGANTEAFF.

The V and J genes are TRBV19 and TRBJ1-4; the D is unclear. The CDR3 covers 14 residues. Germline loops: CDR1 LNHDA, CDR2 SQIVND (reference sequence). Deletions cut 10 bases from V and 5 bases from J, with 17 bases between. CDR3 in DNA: TGTGCCACCACACATGTGGGCCAAAATGAAAAACTGTTTTTT. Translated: CATTHVGQNEKLFF.

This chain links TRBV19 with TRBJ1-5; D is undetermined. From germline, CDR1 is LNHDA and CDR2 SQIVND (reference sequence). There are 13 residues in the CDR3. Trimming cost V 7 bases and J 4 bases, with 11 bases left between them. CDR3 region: CASTWGGNQPQHF. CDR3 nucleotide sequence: TGTGCCAGTACCTGGGGAGGGAATCAGCCCCAGCATTTT.

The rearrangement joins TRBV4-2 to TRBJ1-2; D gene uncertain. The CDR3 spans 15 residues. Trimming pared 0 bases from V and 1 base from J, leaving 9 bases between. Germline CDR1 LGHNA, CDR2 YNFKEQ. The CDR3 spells CASSQDPGSNYGYTF. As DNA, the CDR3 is TGTGCCAGCAGCCAAGATCCAGGCAGTAACTATGGCTACACCTTC.

This CDR3 is CASSPVLGTQYF. The CDR3 bases are TGTGCCAGCAGCCCAGTGCTTGGTACGCAGTATTTT. This sequence joins TRBV11-2 and TRBJ2-3, with unresolved D. CDR3 length: 12 amino acids. Germline lookup yields CDR1 SGHAT and CDR2 FQNNGV. Trimming pared 5 bases from V and 8 bases from J, leaving 11 bases between.